The 10 T cell receptor beta chains reported below all come from one sample, sequenced in a study of cytomegalovirus exposure and HLA in healthy donors. PCR primers comprised 60 Vbeta and 13 Jbeta primers. The protocol was immunoSEQ multiplex PCR, while the TCRdb copy is restricted to in-frame clones and leaves out a portion. The sample has 200,000 to 250,000 clones; roughly 84% are singletons. The sample taken for sequencing was PBMCs. These receptor sequences come from a man aged 50 or older in good health and CMV-seronegative.

The V and J genes are TRBV28 and TRBJ1-4, with 8 nucleotides matching TRBD1. V lost 2 bases and J lost 7; bases outside the gene matches: 3. CDR1 MDHEN and CDR2 SYDVKM come from the germline V gene. This CDR3 region has 14 residues. The DNA for the CDR3 is TGTGCCAGCAGTTTAACGGACAGGGTTGAAAAACTGTTTTTT. Protein product: CASSLTDRVEKLFF.

This chain uses TRBV7-9 with TRBJ1-2; 8 bases line up with TRBD1. Losses at the gene ends were 1 base for V and 4 bases for J; bases not matched to a gene: 5. This CDR3 has 15 amino acids. Germline lookup yields CDR1 SEHNR and CDR2 FQNEAQ (reference sequence). The CDR3 nucleotides read TGTGCCAGCAGCTTAGGGACAGGGACGTTCTATGGCTACACCTTC. Its translation: CASSLGTGTFYGYTF.

The chain combines TRBV5-4 with TRBJ2-7, with 9 bases aligning to TRBD1. The trim removed 4 bases at V and 0 bases at J, leaving 20 bases unmatched. In germline, CDR1 is SGHNT, CDR2 YYREEE (reference sequence). The CDR3 sequence is 20 residues long. CDR3 coding DNA: TGTGCCAGCAGCCATGCGCCGGGACAGGGCAAGCGGGTGAGCTCCTACGAGCAGTACTTC. Protein product: CASSHAPGQGKRVSSYEQYF.

The chain carries TRBV7-8 and TRBJ1-5; 9 bases match TRBD1. Germline trimming cut 3 bases from V and 6 bases from J; bases unmatched to any gene: 3. The CDR3 totals 14 residues. Germline CDR1 is SGHVS and CDR2 is FQNEAQ. CDR3 sequence (DNA): TGTGCCAGCAGCTTGGGACAGGGCGTTCAGCCCCAGCATTTT. It translates to CASSLGQGVQPQHF.

Only a few counts were recorded for this clone. The chain links TRBV10-2 to TRBJ2-3, with 10 bases matching TRBD2. This CDR3 has 14 amino acids. Germline assignment: CDR1 WSHSY and CDR2 SAAADI. V lost 8 bases and J lost 1; bases outside the gene matches: 3. CDR3 region: CASLLAGGTDTQYF. Written as DNA, the CDR3 is TGCGCCAGCCTGCTAGCGGGAGGCACAGATACGCAGTATTTT.

The rearrangement joins TRBV15 to TRBJ1-2, with D maybe TRBD1 (5 bases). V was clipped by 1 base and J by 0 bases, with 15 bases between them. CDR3 length: 17 residues. The germline V gene has CDR1 LNHNV and CDR2 YYDKDF (reference sequence). This CDR3 is CATSRGDSSPSNYGYTF. CDR3 sequence (DNA): TGTGCCACCAGCAGAGGAGACAGTTCCCCTTCTAACTATGGCTACACCTTC.

Here the CDR3 reads CASSPQDSYGYTF. The CDR3 DNA sequence: TGTGCCAGCTCACCTCAGGACAGCTATGGCTACACCTTC. The J gene is TRBJ1-2, the V gene TRBV18; D possibly corresponds to TRBD1 (6 bases). CDR3 length: 13 residues. Germline loops: CDR1 KGHSH, CDR2 LQKENI. V was clipped by 3 bases and J by 4 bases, with 9 bases between them. The entire variable domain, with the rest obtained from reference TRBV18 and TRBJ1-2, is as follows: NAGVMQNPRHLVRRRGQEARLRCSPMKGHSHVYWYRQLPEEGLKFMVYLQKENIIDESGMPKERFSAEFPKEGPSILRIQQVVRGDSAAYFCASSPQDSYGYTFGSGTRLTVV.

This clone was seen more than once but under ten times. The chain is built from TRBV5-1 and TRBJ1-2, with D unresolved. The germline CDR1 and CDR2 sequences are SGHRS and YFSETQ. CDR3 length: 13 residues. V was clipped by 0 bases and J by 8 bases, with 11 bases between them. The CDR3 loop is CASSLARADGYTF. Written as DNA, the CDR3 is TGCGCCAGCAGCTTGGCACGAGCGGACGGCTACACCTTC.

V usage is TRBV27 and J usage is TRBJ2-5; a possible D gene is TRBD1 (7 bases). The better agreement between TRBJ2-7 and the DNA end casts doubt on the J call. The CDR3 covers 14 residues. The germline V gene has CDR1 MNHEY and CDR2 SMNVEV (reference sequence). CDR3 coding DNA: TGTGCCAGCAGTTGGGCGGGACAGCTCTACGAGCAGTACTTC. It translates to CASSWAGQLYEQYF.

The chain uses TRBV5-6 and TRBJ2-7; TRBD1 might be the D (5 bases). This CDR3 contains 13 residues. Germline V gene lookup returns CDR1 SGHDT and CDR2 YYEEEE. V lost 4 bases and J 1 base, leaving 9 bases between the germline ends. The DNA for the CDR3 is TGTGCCAGCAGCCAGACAGTTTCCTACGAGCAGTACTTC. Translation: CASSQTVSYEQYF.